The sequence of this T cell receptor (beta chain) was determined in a study of T cells in localized non-small cell lung cancer. Study-level points and caveats: A median around 55 of the top 100 tumor clones appeared in adjacent lung.

This clone has only a few counts. Its antigen is currently unknown. CDR1 and CDR2 (germline): SGHNT, YENEEA. This CDR3 is 14 amino acids long. V was clipped by 0 bases and J by 5 bases, with 11 bases between them. The table came from immunoSEQ multiplex PCR; TCRdb's copy has only in-frame clones and leaves some out. The table includes fewer than 3,000 clones, 27% detected once. The chain employs TRBV11-3 and TRBJ2-7, with D perhaps TRBD1 (5 bases). This sample comprised normal lung tissue next to the tumor, obtained before any cancer treatment. This clonotype originated in a man aged 40 to 70 with stage I lung adenocarcinoma. CDR3: CASSLDYRSHEQYF. The CDR3 bases are TGTGCCAGCAGCTTAGATTACAGGTCCCACGAGCAGTACTTC.